This TCR beta chain is from a study of blood T cells in healthy people across ages. The second PCR ran about 6 to 11 cycles with a sample-barcoded 5' primer and J-beta primers. Via MiXCR, TCRdb re-called the 5' RACE reads, giving one row per CDR3 protein. Of more than 900,000 distinct CDR3 sequences in the sample, almost 25% were seen once. The table lists this clonotype with a few counts. Compared with germline, one end of the junction differs, possibly owing to a read error. Per germline, CDR1 SGHAT and CDR2 FQNNGV. The CDR3 runs 14 residues. These same records also appear under a second study, on T cells of mothers and their children.

The J gene is TRBJ1-4, the V gene TRBV11-2, with D uncertain. Sequencing was carried out using blood. This clonotype was obtained from a girl aged 2-10 years in good health. DNA of the CDR3: TGTACCAGCAGCTTAGGGCAGCGTAATGAAAAACTGTTTTTT. This gives the protein CTSSLGQRNEKLFF.